Ten or more counts support the clone carrying this T cell receptor (beta chain). Antigen: not known. The V gene's germline CDR1 is LGHNA and CDR2 YSLEER. There are 15 residues in the CDR3. The J segment lost 3 bases and the V segment lost 4 bases, leaving 5 bases of the junction unmatched. TCRdb used MiXCR to reprocess the 5' RACE reads, holding one entry per CDR3 protein. The sample contains about 840,000 distinct CDR3 sequences, about 12% of which appear only once. This sample was included in a study of CD8 T cells in ankylosing spondylitis. Regarding the study as a whole: Clones linked to disease, bearing a CD8+ phenotype, were relatively rare in peripheral blood. Some of the motif variants had earlier been found in reactive arthritis patients' fluid and blood. Characteristic, it appeared, of ankylosing spondylitis blood was a TCR beta motif of roughly 8 highly homologous variants. Significant enrichment of disease-linked clones was reported in matched ankylosing spondylitis synovial fluid.

The V call is TRBV4-3, the J call TRBJ1-3, with 8 bases lining up with TRBD1. The material sequenced was blood, either unsorted or a sorted T cell fraction (not recorded which). The source is a male donor with ankylosing spondylitis. The CDR3 loop reads CASSPGGSYGNTIYF. Here the CDR3 DNA reads TGCGCCAGCAGCCCAGGGGGCTCTTATGGAAACACCATATATTTT.